The 19 T cell receptor beta chains presented below share a single source sample, sequenced in a study of blood T cells in healthy people across ages (dated by TCRdb to between 2014 and 2017). The protocol used for the library was 5' RACE. Reads for this sample came from an Illumina HiSeq 2500. A second PCR of roughly 7 to 12 cycles was run with a J-beta primer mix and a sample-barcoded 5' primer. TCRdb handled the public reads itself, with Q25 trimming in fastp and clone calling in MiXCR, and kept productive beta chains. Every CDR3 protein is listed once, alongside the most common genes and DNA of its rows. The sample yields 500,000 to 650,000 distinct CDR3 sequences; around a quarter were counted once. The ten largest clones add up to 3% to 4.5% of the sample. The sample was also reused in another study, on T cells of mothers and their children.

Source material: blood. Receptor source: a boy under 10 years old in good health.

The rearrangement uses TRBV29-1 and TRBJ1-3, with D possibly matching TRBD1 (5 bases). The CDR3 has 13 amino acids. V was clipped by 8 bases and J by 2 bases, with 13 bases between them. Germline loops: CDR1 SQVTM, CDR2 ANQGSEA. This CDR3 reads CSTQSGTGNTIYF. The CDR3 region has the DNA TGCAGCACCCAGTCAGGGACTGGAAACACCATATATTTT.

CDR3 sequence: CSARDYGGNYGYTF. In DNA form, the CDR3 reads TGCAGTGCTAGAGACTATGGGGGTAACTATGGCTACACCTTC. The chain combines TRBV20-1 with TRBJ1-2; D possibly corresponds to TRBD1 (5 bases). V was cut by 0 bases and J by 1 base, with 9 bases left in between. Germline-derived CDR1 and CDR2 are DFQATT and SNEGSKA (reference sequence). This CDR3 is 14 amino acids long.

V gene TRBV7-9 combines with J gene TRBJ1-4; no clear D gene. CDR3 length: 13 amino acids. Germline V gives CDR1 SEHNR, CDR2 FQNEAQ (reference sequence). Between the trimmed V and J ends, which lost 7 bases and 8 bases, there was a span of 14 bases. This CDR3 reads CASTRGVGEKLFF. The CDR3 DNA reads as TGTGCCAGCACCCGGGGAGTCGGAGAAAAACTGTTTTTT.

In this sample, this clonotype turned up a few times. It is unclear where the CDR3 begins or ends on the DNA, so no DNA is shown, and the CDR3 is as TCRdb lists it. The V call is TRBV20-1, the J call TRBJ2-1; the table names TRBD1, a call not compared with the DNA. The CDR3 spans 12 amino acids, including both terminal residues. Germline CDR1 reads DFQATT; CDR2 reads SNEGSKA (reference sequence). CDR3 loop: CSAQVGQGIAFF.

In this sample, this clonotype turned up a few times. This chain's CDR3 is CASSLDGQTYEQYF. The DNA of the CDR3 is TGCGCCAGCAGCTTGGATGGGCAGACCTACGAGCAGTACTTC. The chain has TRBV5-1 and TRBJ2-7; D gene unclear. This CDR3 is built from 14 residues. The germline V and J ends were trimmed by 0 bases and 2 bases, with 9 bases remaining between them. CDR1 and CDR2 (germline): SGHRS, YFSETQ.

This clonotype appeared a few times. The chain joins TRBV6-5 to TRBJ2-3; TRBD1 aligns across 7 bases. Germline V gene lookup returns CDR1 MNHEY and CDR2 SVGAGI. The CDR3 has 15 residues. Losses at the gene ends were 6 bases for V and 6 bases for J; bases not matched to a gene: 12. This CDR3 reads CASRRQGQSIDTQYF. The CDR3 DNA is TGTGCCAGCAGACGACAGGGCCAGTCGATTGATACGCAGTATTTT.

Only a few counts were recorded for this clonotype. V gene TRBV10-3 combines with J gene TRBJ2-5; the D gene is possibly TRBD1 (6 bases). The CDR3 consists of 14 residues. The V and J ends lost 4 bases and 3 bases respectively, with 12 bases between them. From germline, CDR1 is ENHRY and CDR2 SYGVKD. CDR3 nucleotide sequence: TGTGCCATCAGTGGAACAGGGTCCGAAGAGACCCAGTACTTC. Encoded protein: CAISGTGSEETQYF.

This clonotype appeared a few times. The chain is built from TRBV12-3 or TRBV12-4 and TRBJ2-2; D unclear. V was cut by 4 bases and J by 7 bases, with 16 bases left in between. There are 15 residues in the CDR3. The DNA of the CDR3 is TGTGCCAGCAGTTGGCAGAGCACGGTGATCGGGGAGCTGTTTTTT. Protein: CASSWQSTVIGELFF.

This clonotype has more than one count but fewer than ten. Compared with germline, one end of the junction differs, possibly owing to a read error. The chain is built from TRBV29-1 and TRBJ2-2; TRBD1 is a possible D gene (6 bases). The CDR3 spans 15 residues. CDR1 SQVTM and CDR2 ANQGSEA come from the germline V gene. Here the CDR3 reads CSVVPGASNTGEPFF. CDR3 coding DNA: TGCAGCGTTGTCCCAGGGGCATCCAACACCGGGGAGCCGTTTTTT.

Only a few counts were recorded for this clonotype. V and J are TRBV25-1 and TRBJ1-3; D might be TRBD1 (5 bases). Germline CDR1 reads MGHDK; CDR2 reads SYGVNS. The CDR3 is 16 amino acids. With 3 bases removed from V and 2 bases from J, the gap between germline ends came to 14 bases. The CDR3 region has the DNA TGTGCCAGCAGTGACCTTTCAGGGTCCCCTGGAAACACCATATATTTT. The encoded protein is CASSDLSGSPGNTIYF.

This clonotype has only a few counts. One end of the junction varies from germline; a read error may be responsible. The V and J genes are TRBV12-3 or TRBV12-4 and TRBJ2-4, with 9 nucleotides matching TRBD1. The CDR3 consists of 16 residues. Here the CDR3 reads CASSSRQGEAKNIQYF. The CDR3 DNA sequence: TGTGCCAGCAGTTCTAGACAGGGGGAGGCCAAGAACATTCAGTACTTC.

In its sample, this clonotype was seen a few times. CDR3 DNA sequence: TGTGCCAGCAGTGAAACAGGGTACGAGCAGTACTTC. Translation gives CASSETGYEQYF. The V call is TRBV6-1, the J call TRBJ2-7, with D maybe TRBD1 (6 bases). Trimming pared 2 bases from V and 4 bases from J, leaving 6 bases between. This CDR3 contains 12 residues. The V gene's germline CDR1 is MNHNS and CDR2 SASEGT.

In this sample, this clonotype turned up a few times. The chain combines TRBV5-4 with TRBJ2-1; D possibly corresponds to TRBD2 (6 bases). V gave up 3 bases and J gave up 5 bases, with 18 bases separating them. The CDR3 sequence is 16 residues long. Germline assignment: CDR1 SGHNT and CDR2 YYREEE (reference sequence). CDR3 sequence: CASSSSGSSPHNEQFF. The CDR3 nucleotides read TGTGCCAGCAGCTCAAGCGGGTCCTCGCCTCACAATGAGCAGTTCTTC.

V and J are TRBV7-2 and TRBJ2-7; D might be TRBD1 or TRBD2, each matching 5 bases. Germline V gene sequence: CDR1 SGHTA, CDR2 FQGNSA. The V gene lost 4 bases and the J gene lost 2 bases, with 12 bases spanning the gap. The CDR3 is 14 amino acids. Here the CDR3 reads CASSSWGMPYEQYF. CDR3 DNA sequence: TGTGCCAGCAGCTCCTGGGGGATGCCCTACGAGCAGTACTTC.

The sample holds a few counts of this clonotype. As DNA, the CDR3 is TGCGCCAGCAGCTTGTCCGGAATTCATGGCTACACCTTC. As protein: CASSLSGIHGYTF. The rearrangement joins TRBV5-1 to TRBJ1-2; D is uncertain. V was shortened by 1 base and J by 6 bases, with 10 bases between the two germline ends. The CDR3 runs 13 residues. Germline CDR1 is SGHRS and CDR2 is YFSETQ.

This rearrangement joins TRBV7-9 to TRBJ2-1, with TRBD2 matching 8 bases. Per the germline V gene, CDR1 is SEHNR and CDR2 is FQNEAQ (reference sequence). The CDR3 loop spans 18 amino acids. Trimming removed 6 bases from V and 8 bases from J; junction bases left unmatched: 21. CDR3 sequence: CASRWPPRLAGSNDEQFF. CDR3 nucleotide sequence: TGTGCCAGCAGGTGGCCCCCGAGGCTAGCGGGTTCCAACGATGAGCAGTTCTTC.

In its sample, this clonotype was seen a few times. The chain joins TRBV4-3 to TRBJ2-5; no definite D call. V was pared by 0 bases and J by 1 base, with 9 bases between. Germline V lookup: CDR1 LGHNA, CDR2 YSLEER. CDR3 size: 15 residues. In DNA, the CDR3 is TGCGCCAGCAGCCAAGATCTTCGAGCCCAAGAGACCCAGTACTTC. Amino acids: CASSQDLRAQETQYF.

CDR3 in DNA: TGTGCTAGGGAATCCTATGGCTACACCTTC. Its protein is CARESYGYTF. The chain has TRBV14 and TRBJ1-2; no definite D call. Germline V gene lookup returns CDR1 SGHDN and CDR2 FVKESK. The CDR3 runs to 10 residues.

The chain is built from TRBV20-1 and TRBJ1-4; D possibly corresponds to TRBD1 (5 bases). Looked up from germline, CDR1 is DFQATT and CDR2 is SNEGSKA (reference sequence). This CDR3 has 14 amino acids. Deletions cut 2 bases from V and 8 bases from J, with 15 bases between. The DNA for the CDR3 is TGCAGTGCTAGATATGGGGGGAGACAAGAAAAACTGTTTTTT. Protein sequence: CSARYGGRQEKLFF.